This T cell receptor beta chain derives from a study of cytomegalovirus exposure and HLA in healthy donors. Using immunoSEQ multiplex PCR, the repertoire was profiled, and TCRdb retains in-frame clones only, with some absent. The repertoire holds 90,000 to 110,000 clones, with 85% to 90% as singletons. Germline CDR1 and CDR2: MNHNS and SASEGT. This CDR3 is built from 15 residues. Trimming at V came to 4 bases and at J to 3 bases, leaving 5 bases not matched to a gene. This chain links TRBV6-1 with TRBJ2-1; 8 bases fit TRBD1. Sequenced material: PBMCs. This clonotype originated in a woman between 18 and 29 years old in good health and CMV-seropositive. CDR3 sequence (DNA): TGTGCCAGCAGTGTTCCCGGGACAGGCTACAATGAGCAGTTCTTC. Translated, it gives CASSVPGTGYNEQFF.